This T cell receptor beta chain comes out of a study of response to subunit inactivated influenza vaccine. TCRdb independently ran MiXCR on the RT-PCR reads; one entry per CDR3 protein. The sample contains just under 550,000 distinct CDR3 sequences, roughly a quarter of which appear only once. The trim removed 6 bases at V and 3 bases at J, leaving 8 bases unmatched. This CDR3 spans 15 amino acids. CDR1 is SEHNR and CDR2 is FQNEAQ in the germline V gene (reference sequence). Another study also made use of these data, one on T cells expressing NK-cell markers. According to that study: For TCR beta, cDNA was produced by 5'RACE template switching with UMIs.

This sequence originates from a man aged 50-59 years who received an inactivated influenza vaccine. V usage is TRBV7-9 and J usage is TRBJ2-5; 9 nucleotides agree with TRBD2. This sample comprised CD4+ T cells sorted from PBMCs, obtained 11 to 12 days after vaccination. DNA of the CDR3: TGTGCCAGCAGTTCTAGCGGGGTCGTCGAAGAGACCCAGTACTTC. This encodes CASSSSGVVEETQYF.